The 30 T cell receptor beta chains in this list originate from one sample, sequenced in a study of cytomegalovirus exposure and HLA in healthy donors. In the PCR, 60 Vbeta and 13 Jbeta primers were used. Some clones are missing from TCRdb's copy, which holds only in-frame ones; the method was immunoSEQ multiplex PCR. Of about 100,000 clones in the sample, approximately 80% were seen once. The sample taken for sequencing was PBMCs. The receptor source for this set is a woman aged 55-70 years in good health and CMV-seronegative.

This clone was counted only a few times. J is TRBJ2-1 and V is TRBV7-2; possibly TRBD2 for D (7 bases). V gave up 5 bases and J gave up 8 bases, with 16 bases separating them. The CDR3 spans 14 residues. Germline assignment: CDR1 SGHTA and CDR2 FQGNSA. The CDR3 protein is CASSPRGALDEQFF. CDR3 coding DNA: TGTGCCAGCAGCCCCCGGGGGGCTTTGGATGAGCAGTTCTTC. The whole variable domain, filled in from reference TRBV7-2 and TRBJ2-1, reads GAGVSQSPSNKVTEKGKDVELRCDPISGHTALYWYRQSLGQGLEFLIYFQGNSAPDKSGLPSDRFSAERTGGSVSTLTIQRTQQEDSAVYLCASSPRGALDEQFFGPGTRLTVL.

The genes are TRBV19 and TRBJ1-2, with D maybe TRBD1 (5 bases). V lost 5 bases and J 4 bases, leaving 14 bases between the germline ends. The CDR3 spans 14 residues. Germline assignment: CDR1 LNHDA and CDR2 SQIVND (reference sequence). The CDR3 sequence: CASSASDRAYGYTF. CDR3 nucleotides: TGTGCCAGTAGTGCCTCAGACAGAGCCTATGGCTACACCTTC.

For the CDR3, the DNA is TGCGCCAGCAGTCAGCCCGACAGGGGGCGAGACTATGGCTACACCTTC. This gives the protein CASSQPDRGRDYGYTF. The chain couples TRBV23-1 to TRBJ1-2, with TRBD1 matching over 10 bases. TRBV23-1 is an ORF, with its function uncertain. The CDR3 contains 16 residues. The V gene end was trimmed by 3 bases and the J gene end by 3 bases; junction bases not matched to a gene: 7.

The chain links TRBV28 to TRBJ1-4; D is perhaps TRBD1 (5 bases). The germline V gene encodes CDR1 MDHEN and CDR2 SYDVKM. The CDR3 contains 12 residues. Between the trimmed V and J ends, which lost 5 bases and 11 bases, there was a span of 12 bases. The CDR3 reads CASSPPGEKLFF. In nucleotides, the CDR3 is TGTGCCAGCAGTCCCCCGGGGGAGAAACTGTTTTTT.

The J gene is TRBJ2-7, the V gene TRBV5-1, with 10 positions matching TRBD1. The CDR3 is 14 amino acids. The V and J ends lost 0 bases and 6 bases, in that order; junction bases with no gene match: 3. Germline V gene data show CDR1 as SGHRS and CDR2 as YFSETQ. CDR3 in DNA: TGCGCCAGCAGCTTGGTGGGACAGGGGTCCGAGCAGTACTTC. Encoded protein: CASSLVGQGSEQYF.

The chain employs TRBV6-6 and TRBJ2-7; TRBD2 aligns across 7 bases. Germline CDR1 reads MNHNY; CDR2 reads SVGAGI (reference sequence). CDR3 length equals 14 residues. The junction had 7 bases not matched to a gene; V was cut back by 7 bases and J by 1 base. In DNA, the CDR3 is TGTGCCAGCACCCCTTCGGGGGGATCCTACGAGCAGTACTTC. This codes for CASTPSGGSYEQYF.

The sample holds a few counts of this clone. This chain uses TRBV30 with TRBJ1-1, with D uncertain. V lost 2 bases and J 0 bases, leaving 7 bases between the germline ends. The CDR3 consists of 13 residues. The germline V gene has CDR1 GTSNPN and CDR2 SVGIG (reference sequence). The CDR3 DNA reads TGTGCCTGGAGTATGGGCCTGAACACTGAAGCTTTCTTT. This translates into CAWSMGLNTEAFF.

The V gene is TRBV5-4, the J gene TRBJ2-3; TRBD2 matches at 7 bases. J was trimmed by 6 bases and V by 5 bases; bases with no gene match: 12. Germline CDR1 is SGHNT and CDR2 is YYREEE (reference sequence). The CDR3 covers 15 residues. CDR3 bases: TGTGCCAGCAGTTACCGACTAGCAGGGAAGGATACGCAGTATTTT. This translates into CASSYRLAGKDTQYF.

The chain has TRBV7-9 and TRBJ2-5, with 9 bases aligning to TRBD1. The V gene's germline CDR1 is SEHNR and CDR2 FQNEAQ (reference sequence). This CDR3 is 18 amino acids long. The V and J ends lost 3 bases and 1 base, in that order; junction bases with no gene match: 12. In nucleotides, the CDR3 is TGTGCCAGCAGCTTGTCCCCGGGGGACAGGGTATCCCAAGAGACCCAGTACTTC. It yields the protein CASSLSPGDRVSQETQYF.

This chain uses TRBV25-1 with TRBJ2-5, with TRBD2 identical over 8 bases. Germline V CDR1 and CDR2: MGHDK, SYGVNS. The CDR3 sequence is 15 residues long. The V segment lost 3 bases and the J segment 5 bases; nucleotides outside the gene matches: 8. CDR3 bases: TGTGCCAGCAGTGATCGCAAGCGGGAGAGGGAGACCCAGTACTTC. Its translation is CASSDRKRERETQYF.

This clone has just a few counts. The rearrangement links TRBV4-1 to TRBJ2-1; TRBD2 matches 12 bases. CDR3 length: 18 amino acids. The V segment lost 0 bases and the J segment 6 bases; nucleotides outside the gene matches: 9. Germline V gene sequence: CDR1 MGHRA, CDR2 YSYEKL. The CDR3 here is CASSQDQVATSGSNEQFF. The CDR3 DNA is TGCGCCAGCAGCCAAGATCAGGTAGCGACTAGCGGGAGCAATGAGCAGTTCTTC.

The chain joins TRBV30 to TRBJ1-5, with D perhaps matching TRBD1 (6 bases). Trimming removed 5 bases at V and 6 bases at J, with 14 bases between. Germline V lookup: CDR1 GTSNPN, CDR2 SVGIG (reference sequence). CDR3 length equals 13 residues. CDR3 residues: CAWSAGDLQPQHF. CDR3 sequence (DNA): TGTGCCTGGTCCGCAGGGGATCTTCAGCCCCAGCATTTT.

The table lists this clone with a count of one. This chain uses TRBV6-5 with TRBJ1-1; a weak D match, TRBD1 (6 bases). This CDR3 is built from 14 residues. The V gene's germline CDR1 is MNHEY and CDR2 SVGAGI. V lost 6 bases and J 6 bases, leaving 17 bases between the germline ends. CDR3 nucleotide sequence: TGTGCCAGCAGGATAGGACAGCAGTTAGCTGAAGCTTTCTTT. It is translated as CASRIGQQLAEAFF.

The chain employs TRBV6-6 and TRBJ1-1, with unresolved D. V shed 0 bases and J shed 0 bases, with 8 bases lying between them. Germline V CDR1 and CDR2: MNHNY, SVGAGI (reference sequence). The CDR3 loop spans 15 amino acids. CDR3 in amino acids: CASSYSQSMNTEAFF. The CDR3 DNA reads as TGTGCCAGCAGTTACTCACAGTCAATGAACACTGAAGCTTTCTTT.

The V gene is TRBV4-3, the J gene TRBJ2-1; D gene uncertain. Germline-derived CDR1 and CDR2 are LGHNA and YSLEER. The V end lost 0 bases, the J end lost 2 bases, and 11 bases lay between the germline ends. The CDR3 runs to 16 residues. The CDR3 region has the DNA TGCGCCAGCAGCCAAGACGGAGTTCTCACCTACAATGAGCAGTTCTTC. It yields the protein CASSQDGVLTYNEQFF.

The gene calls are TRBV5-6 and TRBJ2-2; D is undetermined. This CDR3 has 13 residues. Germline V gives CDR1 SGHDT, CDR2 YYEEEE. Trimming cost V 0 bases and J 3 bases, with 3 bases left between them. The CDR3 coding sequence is TGTGCCAGCAGCTTGGGCGACACCGGGGAGCTGTTTTTT. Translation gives CASSLGDTGELFF.

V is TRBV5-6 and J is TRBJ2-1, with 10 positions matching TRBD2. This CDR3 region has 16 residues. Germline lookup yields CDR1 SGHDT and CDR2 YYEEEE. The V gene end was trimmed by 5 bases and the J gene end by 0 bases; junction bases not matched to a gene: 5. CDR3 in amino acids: CASSRLAGVSYNEQFF. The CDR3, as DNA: TGTGCCAGCAGTCGCCTAGCGGGAGTCTCCTACAATGAGCAGTTCTTC.

In DNA, the CDR3 is TGCGCCAGCAGCTCGACAGGGAATGGCTACACCTTC. Amino acids: CASSSTGNGYTF. The gene calls are TRBV5-1 and TRBJ1-2, with 7 bases matching TRBD1. Looked up from germline, CDR1 is SGHRS and CDR2 is YFSETQ. J was trimmed by 6 bases and V by 3 bases; bases with no gene match: 2. The CDR3 covers 12 residues. Combining the CDR3 with reference TRBV5-1 and TRBJ1-2 gives the whole variable domain KAGVTQTPRYLIKTRGQQVTLSCSPISGHRSVSWYQQTPGQGLQFLFEYFSETQRNKGNFPGRFSGRQFSNSRSEMNVSTLELGDSALYLCASSSTGNGYTFGSGTRLTVV.

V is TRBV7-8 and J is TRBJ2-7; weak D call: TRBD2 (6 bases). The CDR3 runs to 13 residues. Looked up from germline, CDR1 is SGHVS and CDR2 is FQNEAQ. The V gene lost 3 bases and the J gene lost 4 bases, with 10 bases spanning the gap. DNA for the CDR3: TGTGCCAGCAGCTTGGGAGGAGAATACGAGCAGTACTTC. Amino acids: CASSLGGEYEQYF.

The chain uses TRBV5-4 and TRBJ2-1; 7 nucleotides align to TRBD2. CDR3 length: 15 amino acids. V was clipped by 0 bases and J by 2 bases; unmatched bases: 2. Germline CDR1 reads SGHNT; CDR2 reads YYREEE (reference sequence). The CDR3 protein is CASSLGGRAYNEQFF. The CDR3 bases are TGTGCCAGCAGCTTGGGGGGGAGGGCCTACAATGAGCAGTTCTTC.

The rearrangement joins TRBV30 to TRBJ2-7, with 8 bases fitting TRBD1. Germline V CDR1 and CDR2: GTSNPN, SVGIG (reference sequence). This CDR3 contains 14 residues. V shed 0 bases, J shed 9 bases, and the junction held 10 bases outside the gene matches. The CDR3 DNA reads TGTGCCTGGAGTGTAACGACAGGGGTCTTTTCGCAGTACTTC. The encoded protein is CAWSVTTGVFSQYF.

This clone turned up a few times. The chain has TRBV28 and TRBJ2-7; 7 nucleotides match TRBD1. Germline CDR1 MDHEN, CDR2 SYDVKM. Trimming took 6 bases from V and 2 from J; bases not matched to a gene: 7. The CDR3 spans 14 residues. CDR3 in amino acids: CASSRTGFAYEQYF. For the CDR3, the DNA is TGTGCCAGCAGCCGGACAGGTTTTGCCTACGAGCAGTACTTC.

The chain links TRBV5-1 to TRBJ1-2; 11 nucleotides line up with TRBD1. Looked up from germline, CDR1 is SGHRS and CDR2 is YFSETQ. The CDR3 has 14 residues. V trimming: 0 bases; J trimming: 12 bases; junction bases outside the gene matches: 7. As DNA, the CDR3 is TGCGCCAGCAGCTTGGAGGACAGGGGGCTGGATAACACCTTC. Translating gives CASSLEDRGLDNTF. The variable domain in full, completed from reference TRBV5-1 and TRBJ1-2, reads KAGVTQTPRYLIKTRGQQVTLSCSPISGHRSVSWYQQTPGQGLQFLFEYFSETQRNKGNFPGRFSGRQFSNSRSEMNVSTLELGDSALYLCASSLEDRGLDNTFGSGTRLTVV.

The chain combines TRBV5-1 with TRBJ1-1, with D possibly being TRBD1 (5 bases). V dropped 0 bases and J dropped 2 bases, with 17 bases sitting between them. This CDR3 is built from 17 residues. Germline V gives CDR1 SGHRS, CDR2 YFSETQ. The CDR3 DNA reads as TGCGCCAGCAGCTTGGAAGATCTTGGGACTTCAAACACTGAAGCTTTCTTT. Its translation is CASSLEDLGTSNTEAFF.

The CDR3 here is CASSWTSASSWTYF. For the CDR3, the DNA is TGTGCCAGCAGCTGGACTAGCGCTTCCTCATGGACGTACTTC. This chain uses TRBV11-2 with TRBJ2-7, with 9 bases lining up with TRBD2. Germline V lookup: CDR1 SGHAT, CDR2 FQNNGV. Trimming cost V 4 bases and J 12 bases; bases outside gene matches: 13. The CDR3 runs 14 residues.

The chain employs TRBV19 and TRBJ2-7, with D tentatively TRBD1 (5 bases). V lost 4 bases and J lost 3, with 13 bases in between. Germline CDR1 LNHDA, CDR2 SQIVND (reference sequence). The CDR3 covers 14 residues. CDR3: CASSTSPTGYEQYF. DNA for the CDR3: TGTGCCAGTAGTACCTCCCCCACAGGCTACGAGCAGTACTTC.

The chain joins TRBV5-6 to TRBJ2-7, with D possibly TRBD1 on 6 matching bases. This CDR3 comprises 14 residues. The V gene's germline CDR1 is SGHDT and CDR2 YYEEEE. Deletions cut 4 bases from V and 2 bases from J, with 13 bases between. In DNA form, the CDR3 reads TGTGCCAGCAGCCCAGGACAGCCCACCTACGAGCAGTACTTC. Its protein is CASSPGQPTYEQYF.

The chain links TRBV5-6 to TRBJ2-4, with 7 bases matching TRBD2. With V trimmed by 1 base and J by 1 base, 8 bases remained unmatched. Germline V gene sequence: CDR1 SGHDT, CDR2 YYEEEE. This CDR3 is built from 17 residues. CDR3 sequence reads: CASSLLAAGEAKNIQYF. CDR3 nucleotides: TGTGCCAGCAGCTTGCTAGCCGCGGGAGAGGCCAAAAACATTCAGTACTTC.

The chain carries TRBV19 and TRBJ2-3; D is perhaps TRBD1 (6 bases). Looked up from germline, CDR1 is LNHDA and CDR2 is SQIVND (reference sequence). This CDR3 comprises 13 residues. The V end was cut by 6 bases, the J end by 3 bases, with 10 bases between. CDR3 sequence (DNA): TGTGCCAGTAGCACCGACAGGACAGATACGCAGTATTTT. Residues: CASSTDRTDTQYF.

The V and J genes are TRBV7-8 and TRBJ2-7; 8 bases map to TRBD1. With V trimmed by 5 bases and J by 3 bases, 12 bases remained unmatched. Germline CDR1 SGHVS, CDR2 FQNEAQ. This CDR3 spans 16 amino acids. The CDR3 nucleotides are TGTGCCAGCAGCCAGTCGGTAGGGACAGGAGGCTACGAGCAGTACTTC. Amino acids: CASSQSVGTGGYEQYF.